These 10 T cell receptor beta chains were sequenced from one sample in a study of CD8 T cells in ankylosing spondylitis. TCRdb used MiXCR to reprocess the 5' RACE reads, holding one entry per CDR3 protein. The table has 210,000 or so distinct CDR3 sequences, roughly 25% seen once. The sample consisted of blood, either unsorted or a sorted T cell fraction (not recorded which). The receptors stem from a male donor with ankylosing spondylitis or in good health (not recorded which).

J is TRBJ2-1 and V is TRBV10-3, with TRBD1 identical over 9 bases. Germline V lookup: CDR1 ENHRY, CDR2 SYGVKD. Trimming cost V 1 base and J 6 bases; bases outside gene matches: 1. The CDR3 is 14 residues long. CDR3 nucleotide sequence: TGTGCCATCAGTGAGTGGGGACAGGGCAATGAGCAGTTCTTC. The encoded protein is CAISEWGQGNEQFF.

The CDR3 is CSVRVPGGLVYF. DNA for the CDR3: TGCAGCGTCCGCGTCCCAGGGGGGCTTGTGTACTTC. The chain recombines TRBV29-1 with TRBJ2-7; weak D call: TRBD1 (7 bases). Trimming took 6 bases from V and 12 from J, leaving 21 bases between them. Germline V lookup: CDR1 SQVTM, CDR2 ANQGSEA. This CDR3 is built from 12 residues.

The rearrangement joins TRBV15 to TRBJ2-3; 7 bases are a match to TRBD2. The J segment lost 6 bases and the V segment lost 2 bases, leaving 17 bases of the junction unmatched. The CDR3 totals 18 residues. The V gene's germline CDR1 is LNHNV and CDR2 YYDKDF (reference sequence). As DNA, the CDR3 is TGTGCCACCAGCAGATATATCGGGCTGGGGGACGGGGGGGATACGCAGTATTTT. Its translation is CATSRYIGLGDGGDTQYF.

The rearrangement uses TRBV6-5 and TRBJ1-1, with 9 bases that match TRBD1. Losses at the gene ends were 4 bases for V and 4 bases for J; bases not matched to a gene: 7. Per the germline V gene, CDR1 is MNHEY and CDR2 is SVGAGI. This CDR3 region has 15 residues. CDR3 DNA: TGTGCCAGCAGTTTGGGGACAGGGCGGTTCACTGAAGCTTTCTTT. Translated: CASSLGTGRFTEAFF.

The chain couples TRBV20-1 to TRBJ1-5; the D is unclear. Germline assignment: CDR1 DFQATT and CDR2 SNEGSKA (reference sequence). The ends were cut back, 6 bases at V and 0 bases at J, with 15 bases in the middle. CDR3 length: 15 amino acids. CDR3 sequence reads: CSAVNFLNSNQPQHF. The CDR3 region has the DNA TGCAGTGCGGTTAATTTTTTAAATAGCAATCAGCCCCAGCATTTT.

This clonotype was seen ten or more times. The CDR3 does not end in the conserved phenylalanine or tryptophan, so this is likely a read error. The chain has TRBV20-1 and TRBJ2-7, with 10 positions matching TRBD1. Germline V lookup: CDR1 DFQATT, CDR2 SNEGSKA (reference sequence). V lost 6 bases, J lost 4 bases, and 15 bases stayed unmatched. This CDR3 spans 16 amino acids. The CDR3: CSATHPGQGVEYEQYS. The CDR3 DNA reads as TGCAGTGCCACCCACCCCGGACAGGGGGTTGAGTACGAGCAGTACTCC.

This clonotype was seen more than once but under ten times. This chain joins TRBV12-3 or TRBV12-4 and TRBJ2-5; D might be TRBD1 (6 bases). The CDR3 covers 15 residues. The ends were cut back, 6 bases at V and 4 bases at J, with 18 bases in the middle. The CDR3: CASSLQGSVRETQYF. The CDR3 region has the DNA TGTGCCAGCAGCCTTCAGGGGTCGGTGAGAGAGACCCAGTACTTC.

The rearrangement links TRBV5-5 to TRBJ2-3; 8 bases match TRBD1. CDR3 length: 14 residues. CDR1 and CDR2 from the germline V gene are SGHKS and YYEKEE (reference sequence). The J segment lost 2 bases and the V segment lost 4 bases, leaving 3 bases of the junction unmatched. The DNA for the CDR3 is TGTGCCAGCAGCCTGGACAGGGTCACAGATACGCAGTATTTT. Residues: CASSLDRVTDTQYF.

This clonotype was recorded many times. This chain uses TRBV11-2 with TRBJ2-1; 11 bases fit TRBD2. Losses at the gene ends were 3 bases for V and 5 bases for J; bases not matched to a gene: 3. The germline V gene encodes CDR1 SGHAT and CDR2 FQNNGV. The CDR3 has 15 amino acids. CDR3 DNA: TGTGCCAGCAGCTTTGGGACTAGCGGTAACAATGAGCAGTTCTTC. Its protein product is CASSFGTSGNNEQFF. Combining the CDR3 with reference TRBV11-2 and TRBJ2-1 gives the whole variable domain EAGVAQSPRYKIIEKRQSVAFWCNPISGHATLYWYQQILGQGPKLLIQFQNNGVVDDSQLPKDRFSAERLKGVDSTLKIQPAKLEDSAVYLCASSFGTSGNNEQFFGPGTRLTVL.

This clonotype was counted a few times. This sequence joins TRBV7-2 and TRBJ2-7; TRBD2 aligns across 7 bases. The CDR3 runs 15 residues. Looked up from germline, CDR1 is SGHTA and CDR2 is FQGNSA. V trimming: 5 bases; J trimming: 5 bases; junction bases outside the gene matches: 12. The CDR3 DNA reads TGTGCCAGCAGCCCTCGGTCGGGGGGATTCCACGAGCAGTACTTC. This codes for CASSPRSGGFHEQYF.